These 27 T cell receptor beta chains were sequenced from one sample in a study of T cells in Graves' hyperthyroidism and ophthalmopathy. RNA transcripts provided the source from which TCR beta CDR3 regions were amplified. The HTBI primer set served for first-round RT-PCR of the TCR CDR3. Each CDR3 protein gets one entry after TCRdb re-called the multiplex PCR reads with MiXCR. The sample contains about 420,000 distinct CDR3 sequences, less than 20% of which appear only once. The specimen was blood. Every receptor here comes from a woman aged 18 to 35 with Graves' hyperthyroidism.

Written as DNA, the CDR3 is TGCAGCGTCCACGACTTAGCCAAAAACATTCAGTACTTC. It is translated as CSVHDLAKNIQYF. The chain combines TRBV29-1 with TRBJ2-4; D remains ambiguous. The V end was cut by 6 bases, the J end by 0 bases, with 9 bases between. The length of the CDR3 is 13 residues. Germline loops: CDR1 SQVTM, CDR2 ANQGSEA. Using reference TRBV29-1 and TRBJ2-4 for the parts outside the CDR3, the full variable domain is SAVISQKPSRDICQRGTSLTIQCQVDSQVTMMFWYRQQPGQSLTLIATANQGSEATYESGFVIDKFPISRPNLTFSTLTVSNMSPEDSSIYLCSVHDLAKNIQYFGAGTRLSVL.

This clonotype was found many times. The chain recombines TRBV7-3 with TRBJ2-1; D gene uncertain. The germline V gene encodes CDR1 SGHTA and CDR2 FQGTGA. V dropped 2 bases and J dropped 0 bases, with 11 bases sitting between them. The CDR3 spans 16 residues. For the CDR3, the DNA is TGTGCCAGCAGCTTAGGATCACGAGGCTCCTACAATGAGCAGTTCTTC. It translates to CASSLGSRGSYNEQFF.

The V and J genes are TRBV19 and TRBJ1-1; D uncertain. Germline loops: CDR1 LNHDA, CDR2 SQIVND (reference sequence). There are 13 residues in the CDR3. Trimming took off 3 bases at V and 4 bases at J, with 9 bases between the two ends. Here the CDR3 reads CASSIAGITEAFF. CDR3 coding DNA: TGTGCCAGTAGTATTGCAGGAATCACTGAAGCTTTCTTT.

This clonotype was observed many times. The chain's CDR3 is CASSFSGAASYNEQFF. Written as DNA, the CDR3 is TGTGCCAGCAGTTTTTCGGGGGCAGCCTCCTACAATGAGCAGTTCTTC. This chain connects TRBV27 to TRBJ2-1, with D possibly being TRBD1 or TRBD2 (6 bases each). CDR3 length equals 16 residues. CDR1 MNHEY and CDR2 SMNVEV come from the germline V gene (reference sequence). Trimming removed 3 bases from V and 0 bases from J, with 12 bases in between.

This clonotype was detected a few times. J is TRBJ2-3 and V is TRBV5-1, with a possible D match to TRBD1 (6 bases). The length of the CDR3 is 14 residues. Germline V CDR1 and CDR2: SGHRS, YFSETQ. The V end lost 4 bases, the J end lost 6 bases, and 15 bases lay between the germline ends. The DNA of the CDR3 is TGCGCCAGCAGCACTCTACAGGGACCTGATACGCAGTATTTT. Its protein is CASSTLQGPDTQYF.

Note on this clonotype: This clone may be a read error of a much larger clone one base away. This chain connects TRBV11-2 to TRBJ2-1; the D call may be TRBD1 or TRBD2 (9 bases each). The CDR3 has 18 amino acids. The germline gives CDR1 SGHAT, CDR2 FQNNGV. The chain's CDR3 is CASSLGQGRLAVHNGQFF. In DNA form, the CDR3 reads TGTGCCAGCAGCCTGGGACAGGGTAGACTAGCGGTCCACAATGGGCAGTTCTTC.

This clonotype was observed a handful of times. A clone one base away is much larger, so this may be a read error. Here the CDR3 reads CDSSLVMGGRRNTEAFF. Written as DNA, the CDR3 is TGTGACAGCAGTTTAGTGATGGGGGGCAGAAGGAACACTGAAGCTTTCTTT. J is TRBJ1-1 and V is TRBV12-3 or TRBV12-4; weak D call: TRBD1 (6 bases). CDR3 size: 17 residues.

This clonotype was seen repeatedly, ten times or more. This chain connects TRBV5-1 to TRBJ2-7, with D perhaps being TRBD1 or TRBD2 (5 bases each). Per the germline V gene, CDR1 is SGHRS and CDR2 is YFSETQ. V dropped 6 bases and J dropped 5 bases, with 18 bases sitting between them. The CDR3 has 14 residues. CDR3 nucleotides: TGCGCCAGCACCCGGATCCAGGGAGTAAACGAGCAGTACTTC. Translated, it gives CASTRIQGVNEQYF. Variable domain in full (rest from reference TRBV5-1 and TRBJ2-7): KAGVTQTPRYLIKTRGQQVTLSCSPISGHRSVSWYQQTPGQGLQFLFEYFSETQRNKGNFPGRFSGRQFSNSRSEMNVSTLELGDSALYLCASTRIQGVNEQYFGPGTRLTVT.

This clonotype was found many times. This rearrangement joins TRBV12-3 or TRBV12-4 to TRBJ1-4; 9 nucleotides line up with TRBD1. This CDR3 spans 14 amino acids. V was pared by 5 bases and J by 7 bases, with 5 bases of the junction left unmatched. The CDR3 nucleotides are TGTGCCAGCAGTCCGGGACAGGGAAGTGAAAAACTGTTTTTT. Amino acids: CASSPGQGSEKLFF.

This clonotype has a count of ten or more. The genes are TRBV12-3 or TRBV12-4 and TRBJ1-1; no clear D. The CDR3 loop spans 14 amino acids. The germline V and J ends were trimmed by 5 bases and 1 base, with 11 bases remaining between them. In DNA form, the CDR3 reads TGTGCCAGCAGTCCTCGCCCGAAGAACACTGAAGCTTTCTTT. Amino acids: CASSPRPKNTEAFF.

This clonotype was seen ten or more times. This chain connects TRBV7-2 to TRBJ1-5; 9 bases fit TRBD1. The CDR3 length is 15 residues. Germline V gene sequence: CDR1 SGHTA, CDR2 FQGNSA. With V trimmed by 5 bases and J by 6 bases, 8 bases remained unmatched. The CDR3 loop is CASSTGTGSTQPQHF. DNA of the CDR3: TGTGCCAGCAGCACCGGGACAGGGAGTACTCAGCCCCAGCATTTT.

The sample holds a few counts of this clonotype. V usage is TRBV5-6 and J usage is TRBJ1-2; 9 bases are shared with TRBD1. The CDR3 contains 16 residues. Germline lookup yields CDR1 SGHDT and CDR2 YYEEEE. V shed 6 bases and J 1 base; nucleotides not matched to a gene: 10. CDR3 nucleotide sequence: TGTGCCAGCACCCAATTGGGGGACAGGGATAACTATGGCTACACCTTC. Its protein is CASTQLGDRDNYGYTF.

This clonotype was seen more than once but under ten times. The chain combines TRBV29-1 with TRBJ2-1; possibly TRBD1 or TRBD2 for D (5 bases each). The germline CDR1 and CDR2 sequences are SQVTM and ANQGSEA. The CDR3 loop spans 15 amino acids. V lost 6 bases and J lost 3, with 18 bases in between. CDR3: CSVAGWGRGYNEQFF. The CDR3 DNA follows: TGCAGCGTGGCGGGTTGGGGGAGAGGCTACAATGAGCAGTTCTTC.

This chain connects TRBV15 to TRBJ1-4; possible D gene TRBD1, 6 bases. The CDR3 extends over 16 amino acids. The V gene lost 4 bases and the J gene lost 7 bases, with 19 bases spanning the gap. Germline lookup yields CDR1 LNHNV and CDR2 YYDKDF (reference sequence). CDR3: CATSKGGFGVGEKLFF. For the CDR3, the DNA is TGTGCCACCAGCAAAGGGGGTTTCGGGGTGGGTGAAAAACTGTTTTTT.

The V gene is TRBV7-9, the J gene TRBJ2-3, with D unresolved. Trimming took 8 bases from V and 0 from J, leaving 6 bases between them. The V gene's germline CDR1 is SEHNR and CDR2 FQNEAQ (reference sequence). This CDR3 region has 12 residues. The CDR3 DNA follows: TGTGCCAGCGCCCCTAGCACAGATACGCAGTATTTT. Translating it yields CASAPSTDTQYF.

The chain couples TRBV13 to TRBJ2-2; D possibly corresponds to TRBD2 (6 bases). From germline, CDR1 is PRHDT and CDR2 FYEKMQ (reference sequence). This CDR3 is 14 amino acids long. V lost 7 bases to trimming and J lost 6 bases, with 15 bases between them. Here the CDR3 DNA reads TGTGCCAGCACCTCGTGGAGGGCGTCCGGGGAGCTGTTTTTT. Its translation is CASTSWRASGELFF.

This clonotype was seen a few times. The gene calls are TRBV19 and TRBJ2-7; TRBD2 agrees at 7 bases. Germline V lookup: CDR1 LNHDA, CDR2 SQIVND (reference sequence). V lost 3 bases to trimming and J lost 5 bases; unmatched junction nucleotides: 16. The CDR3 length is 17 residues. DNA for the CDR3: TGTGCCAGTAGTATCAGAATCAAACTCGGGAGGCTCCACGAGCAGTACTTC. It encodes CASSIRIKLGRLHEQYF. Full variable domain (remainder filled in from reference TRBV19 and TRBJ2-7): DGGITQSPKYLFRKEGQNVTLSCEQNLNHDAMYWYRQDPGQGLRLIYYSQIVNDFQKGDIAEGYSVSREKKESFPLTVTSAQKNPTAFYLCASSIRIKLGRLHEQYFGPGTRLTVT.

V usage is TRBV18 and J usage is TRBJ1-1; D gene uncertain. The CDR3 is 13 amino acids. Trimming removed 4 bases at V and 4 bases at J, with 10 bases between. Germline V gene data show CDR1 as KGHSH and CDR2 as LQKENI. This CDR3 is CASSQAESTEAFF. The DNA of the CDR3 is TGTGCCAGCTCACAGGCAGAGAGCACTGAAGCTTTCTTT.

This clonotype was observed a few times. The chain carries TRBV6-1 and TRBJ2-7; 7 bases line up with TRBD2. The ends lost 6 bases at V and 4 bases at J; junction bases unmatched: 9. The CDR3 sequence is 14 residues long. CDR1 MNHNS and CDR2 SASEGT come from the germline V gene. The chain's CDR3 is CASRGRLAMYEQYF. CDR3 coding DNA: TGTGCCAGCAGGGGGAGACTAGCAATGTACGAGCAGTACTTC.

This clonotype has at least ten counts. The rearrangement links TRBV5-6 to TRBJ1-2; D remains ambiguous. CDR3 size: 16 residues. Trimming cost V 2 bases and J 6 bases, with 20 bases left between them. Germline assignment: CDR1 SGHDT and CDR2 YYEEEE. The CDR3, as DNA: TGTGCCAGCAGCTTATTGATTACTTCTGGGATGGATGGCTACACCTTC. This translates into CASSLLITSGMDGYTF.

In this sample, this clonotype turned up many times. This chain links TRBV5-1 with TRBJ2-3; 10 bases map to TRBD2. This CDR3 contains 14 residues. Germline V CDR1 and CDR2: SGHRS, YFSETQ. J was trimmed by 5 bases and V by 5 bases; bases with no gene match: 5. The CDR3 bases are TGCGCCAGCAGAGGGGGACTAGCGATAGATACGCAGTATTTT. Its translation is CASRGGLAIDTQYF.

This chain connects TRBV7-2 to TRBJ2-1; D remains unclear. V lost 0 bases and J lost 9, with 12 bases in between. Germline CDR1 reads SGHTA; CDR2 reads FQGNSA. This CDR3 is 14 amino acids long. The CDR3 is CASSLARSAGEQFF. As DNA, the CDR3 is TGTGCCAGCAGCTTAGCTCGGTCGGCCGGTGAGCAGTTCTTC.

Worth noting for this clonotype: Just one base apart from a much larger clone, this may be a read error. No conserved phenylalanine or tryptophan ends this CDR3, so it is likely a read error. The genes are TRBV5-1 and TRBJ2-2; D is unresolved. Per germline, CDR1 SGHRS and CDR2 YFSETQ. This CDR3 spans 12 amino acids. The ends were cut back, 4 bases at V and 6 bases at J, with 7 bases in the middle. The CDR3, as DNA: TGCGCCAGCAGCCAAGGATCCGGGGAGCTGTTTTCT. Protein product: CASSQGSGELFS.

This clonotype has more than one count but fewer than ten. V usage is TRBV3-1 and J usage is TRBJ1-4; D might be TRBD1 (5 bases). Per the germline V gene, CDR1 is LGHDT and CDR2 is YNNKEL (reference sequence). There are 13 residues in the CDR3. The V end was cut by 2 bases, the J end by 7 bases, with 8 bases between. CDR3 DNA sequence: TGTGCCAGCAGCCAAAGGGGAGCTGAAAAACTGTTTTTT. This translates into CASSQRGAEKLFF.

This clonotype has only one observation. The rearrangement joins TRBV30 to TRBJ2-7; 9 bases map to TRBD1. Germline V gives CDR1 GTSNPN, CDR2 SVGIG (reference sequence). The CDR3 consists of 13 residues. The J segment lost 8 bases and the V segment lost 8 bases, leaving 13 bases of the junction unmatched. The CDR3 sequence is CAGARDRVNKQYF. The CDR3 nucleotides are TGTGCCGGGGCGCGGGACAGGGTTAACAAGCAGTACTTC.

With regard to this clonotype: Being one base from a much bigger clone, this may be a read error. The chain is built from TRBV27 and TRBJ1-1; D perhaps matches TRBD1 (6 bases). The CDR3 has 14 residues. The V gene's germline CDR1 is MNHEY and CDR2 SMNVEV (reference sequence). CDR3 protein: CASSLRQVDTETFF. For the CDR3, the DNA is TGTGCCAGCAGTCTGAGACAGGTCGACACTGAAACTTTCTTT.

This clonotype was seen once. The chain uses TRBV15 and TRBJ2-1; 15 bases map to TRBD2. The CDR3 runs to 16 residues. Germline V gene lookup returns CDR1 LNHNV and CDR2 YYDKDF (reference sequence). With 1 base clipped from V and 7 bases from J, the junction kept 2 bases outside the gene matches. The CDR3 DNA reads as TGTGCCACCAGCAGAGCCGGGACTAGCGGGAGGAATGAGCAGTTCTTC. Protein sequence: CATSRAGTSGRNEQFF.